This entry describes one T cell receptor (beta chain). The antigen it binds to is not known. The record has no base qualities; no much larger clone is one base away. This sample was taken from a study of T cell responses to AZD1222 COVID-19 vaccine (dated by TCRdb to the early 2020s). Turning to the overall study: AZD1222 recipients given second doses at about 4 weeks or at about 12 weeks were pooled, since spike-specific TCR depth and breadth were not found to differ between the two schedules. A total of over 230 trial participants underwent TCR sequencing, of whom roughly 210 had received two doses of AZD1222 and around 26 had received two doses of the MenACWY control vaccine. Trial participants were enrolled by age into subgroups of 18-55, 56-69 and 70-plus years, and around 150, 28 and 57 TCR-sequenced participants, respectively, were included in these subgroups. Broad study findings and their caveats: The vaccine-associated CD4 TCRs covered the entire spike protein, and the dominant responses fell in regions 160-218 and 743-854. Participants were mostly white British and included more females than males, and it was suggested by the authors that clonal diversity may have been underestimated. Only five or six AZD1222 recipients were SARS-CoV-2 seropositive at baseline, limiting conclusions about previously exposed vaccinees. In the small 56-69-year group, the increase in depth fell short of significance, most likely because of low power. Because no samples from the day 14 peak response were available, repertoires could be characterized only after the peak T cell response. Reportedly, almost half of the unique spike-specific TCRs recognized epitopes lying outside the regions that are mutated in the B.1.351 and B.1.1.7 variants. After two AZD1222 doses, spike-specific TCR breadth and depth were significantly higher than at day 0 and than in MenACWY recipients.

The germline V gene (reference sequence) yields MNHNY for CDR1 and SVGAGI for CDR2. Clipping removes 2 bases from V and 4 bases from J, with 10 as the unmatched junction base count. The CDR3 goes from the cysteine to the phenylalanine over 16 residues. Here the CDR3 DNA is all that survives: 48 bases in frame from base 1. The meaning of the sample's time point label: baseline before first vaccination. Samples from vaccinated people were obtained from the UK trials COV001 and COV002, which included a single-blind randomized controlled phase 2/3 trial of AZD1222 (ChAdOx1 nCoV-19) in healthy adults. For TCRbeta chain sequencing, PBMC samples were collected from trial participants at day 0 and at day 28 after the second dose. The CDR3 regions of human TCRbeta chains were analyzed by immunosequencing. Per the source publication's procedure: TCRs in the repertoires were compared against a reference library of SARS-CoV-2-specific TCRs that had been generated with the MIRA antigen-specificity platform. Breadth meant the fraction of unique TCRs that were SARS-CoV-2-associated, whereas depth meant the fraction of total T cells that were SARS-CoV-2-associated. Using the MIRA data, each spike-specific TCR was mapped to the spike region that the TCR reacts to and placed in a CD4 or CD8 class. Log10-transformed breadth and depth values were compared by one-way ANOVA with Sidak's multiple comparisons tests. Imported from immuneACCESS, the table was reduced by TCRdb to in-frame sequences with V and J called. These copies leave out some clones; in studies compared against another copy, an unresolved V gene accounts for under half, and the cause of the remainder is not known. From that table come the V and J calls and clone size; the DNA was used to work out D and trimming. Counted in this sample were some 99,000 clones; roughly 90% of them appeared once. Of the sample, 4.5% to 5.5% falls within the top ten clones.

This receptor was obtained from an adult in good health. The sample in question was peripheral blood, obtained on day 0 of AZD1222 vaccination. Rearrangement joined TRBV6-6 to TRBJ2-7; 8 bases in the junction line up with TRBD2. In nucleotides, the sequence is TGTGCCAGCAGTTACCGGGAGGGAGCCGTTTGGTACGAGCAGTACTTC. Translated, it reads CASSYREGAVWYEQYF.